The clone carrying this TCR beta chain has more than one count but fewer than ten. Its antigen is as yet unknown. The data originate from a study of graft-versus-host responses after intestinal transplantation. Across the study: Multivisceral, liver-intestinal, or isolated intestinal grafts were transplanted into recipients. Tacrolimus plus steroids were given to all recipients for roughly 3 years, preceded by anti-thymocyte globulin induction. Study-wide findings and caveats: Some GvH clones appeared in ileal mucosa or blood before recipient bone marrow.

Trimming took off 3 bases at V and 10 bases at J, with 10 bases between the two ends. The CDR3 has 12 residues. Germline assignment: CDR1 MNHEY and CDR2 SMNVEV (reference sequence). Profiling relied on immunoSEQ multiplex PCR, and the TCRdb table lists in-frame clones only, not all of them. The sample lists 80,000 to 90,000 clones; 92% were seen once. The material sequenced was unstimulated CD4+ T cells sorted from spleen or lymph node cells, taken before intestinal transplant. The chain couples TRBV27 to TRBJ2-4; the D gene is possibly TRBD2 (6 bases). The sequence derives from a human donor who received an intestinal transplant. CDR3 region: CASSFPRGIQYF. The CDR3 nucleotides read TGTGCCAGCAGTTTCCCCCGGGGGATTCAGTACTTC.